Below are 27 T cell receptor beta chains sequenced from a single sample in a study of blood T cell repertoires in COVID-19. Clones were sequenced by immunoSEQ multiplex PCR, and TCRdb holds only the in-frame ones, with some missing. The sample contains more than 80,000 clones, around 83% of which appear only once. Sample: peripheral blood. The receptors derive from a woman aged 70 to 79 with acute or convalescent COVID-19.

In nucleotides, the CDR3 is TGTGCCAGCAGAGACAGTGTGGCAGAAAAACTGTTTTTT. Translated, it gives CASRDSVAEKLFF. This rearrangement joins TRBV12-3 or TRBV12-4 to TRBJ1-4; maybe TRBD1 (5 bases). V was clipped by 6 bases and J by 8 bases, with 13 bases between them. This CDR3 has 13 amino acids.

This chain uses TRBV2 with TRBJ1-2; perhaps TRBD1 as D (5 bases). This CDR3 is built from 15 residues. Per the germline V gene, CDR1 is SNHLY and CDR2 is FYNNEI. The V end was cut by 8 bases, the J end by 4 bases, with 20 bases between. CDR3 DNA sequence: TGTGCCAGCGGGGGGGGATCCCGAAAAATCTATGGCTACACCTTC. Translated: CASGGGSRKIYGYTF. The full variable domain, in which reference TRBV2 and TRBJ1-2 provide the parts outside the CDR3, is EPEVTQTPSHQVTQMGQEVILRCVPISNHLYFYWYRQILGQKVEFLVSFYNNEISEKSEIFDDQFSVERPDGSNFTLKIRSTKLEDSAMYFCASGGGSRKIYGYTFGSGTRLTVV.

The rearrangement links TRBV2 to TRBJ1-5, with 7 bases lining up with TRBD1. CDR1 and CDR2 from the germline V gene are SNHLY and FYNNEI. V shed 4 bases and J 9 bases; nucleotides not matched to a gene: 6. The CDR3 extends over 13 amino acids. The CDR3 reads CASSAGDSRPQHF. The CDR3, as DNA: TGTGCCAGCAGTGCAGGGGACAGCCGGCCCCAGCATTTT.

The chain is built from TRBV4-1 and TRBJ2-7, with 8 bases aligning to TRBD1. Germline CDR1 MGHRA, CDR2 YSYEKL. The CDR3 extends over 14 amino acids. V gave up 3 bases and J gave up 2 bases; unmatched junction bases: 3. The CDR3 protein is CASSHAGGTYEQYF. DNA of the CDR3: TGCGCCAGCAGCCACGCAGGGGGCACCTACGAGCAGTACTTC.

The chain uses TRBV5-1 and TRBJ1-1; 7 positions agree with TRBD1. This CDR3 has 14 amino acids. Germline loops: CDR1 SGHRS, CDR2 YFSETQ. After removal of 2 bases from V and 3 bases from J, the junction contained 4 bases not matched to a gene. DNA of the CDR3: TGCGCCAGCAGCTTAGTCACAGGGGACACTGAAGCTTTCTTT. Translation: CASSLVTGDTEAFF. Complete variable domain (other parts from reference TRBV5-1 and TRBJ1-1): KAGVTQTPRYLIKTRGQQVTLSCSPISGHRSVSWYQQTPGQGLQFLFEYFSETQRNKGNFPGRFSGRQFSNSRSEMNVSTLELGDSALYLCASSLVTGDTEAFFGQGTRLTVV.

This clone was detected once. The rearrangement uses TRBV5-4 and TRBJ1-2, with D perhaps TRBD1 (5 bases). Germline V gene sequence: CDR1 SGHNT, CDR2 YYREEE (reference sequence). The length of the CDR3 is 17 residues. The germline V and J ends were trimmed by 0 bases and 2 bases, with 17 bases remaining between them. Here the CDR3 reads CASSLARDELKNYGYTF. The CDR3 bases are TGTGCCAGCAGCTTGGCCAGGGATGAGTTAAAGAACTATGGCTACACCTTC. The full variable domain, its missing parts supplied by reference TRBV5-4 and TRBJ1-2, is ETGVTQSPTHLIKTRGQQVTLRCSSQSGHNTVSWYQQALGQGPQFIFQYYREEENGRGNFPPRFSGLQFPNYSSELNVNALELDDSALYLCASSLARDELKNYGYTFGSGTRLTVV.

V gene TRBV6-5 combines with J gene TRBJ2-3; 7 positions match TRBD1. This CDR3 contains 15 residues. Trimming took 4 bases from V and 3 from J; bases not matched to a gene: 7. CDR1 and CDR2 (germline): MNHEY, SVGAGI. The CDR3 DNA reads as TGTGCCAGCAGTTTAAGACAGGGCGAGACAGATACGCAGTATTTT. This codes for CASSLRQGETDTQYF.

The V and J genes are TRBV5-1 and TRBJ1-4, with TRBD1 matching 8 bases. The V gene end was trimmed by 5 bases and the J gene end by 4 bases; junction bases not matched to a gene: 7. CDR1 SGHRS and CDR2 YFSETQ come from the germline V gene. The CDR3 runs to 15 residues. CDR3 DNA: TGCGCCAGCAGTCTAACGGGACAGGTTAATGAAAAACTGTTTTTT. It codes for CASSLTGQVNEKLFF.

In this sample, this clone turned up once. The chain has TRBV5-1 and TRBJ1-3; 7 nucleotides align to TRBD1. Trimming at V came to 4 bases and at J to 6 bases, leaving 16 bases not matched to a gene. In germline, CDR1 is SGHRS, CDR2 YFSETQ. The CDR3 is 17 amino acids. The CDR3 spells CASSPTLLTGKENTIYF. DNA of the CDR3: TGCGCCAGCAGCCCAACCCTACTGACAGGGAAGGAAAACACCATATATTTT.

This clone was recorded once. The chain joins TRBV5-4 to TRBJ2-7, with TRBD1 as a possible D gene (5 bases). The CDR3 is made up of 15 amino acids. With 0 bases removed from V and 1 base from J, the gap between germline ends came to 11 bases. Germline CDR1 is SGHNT and CDR2 is YYREEE (reference sequence). In nucleotides, the CDR3 is TGTGCCAGCAGCTTGGTAGGGGCCAGGTCCTACGAGCAGTACTTC. Translated, it gives CASSLVGARSYEQYF.

J is TRBJ2-5 and V is TRBV6-5; D is possibly TRBD1 (5 bases). Germline V CDR1 and CDR2: MNHEY, SVGAGI. There are 12 residues in the CDR3. Trimming stripped 8 bases from V and 6 bases from J, with 13 bases between. DNA for the CDR3: TGTGCCAGCGCGGACACGTTAAAGACCCAGTACTTC. It specifies CASADTLKTQYF.

V and J are TRBV6-5 and TRBJ1-4, with D possibly matching TRBD1 (6 bases). The CDR3 is 14 amino acids. The germline V gene has CDR1 MNHEY and CDR2 SVGAGI. V gave up 5 bases and J gave up 4 bases, with 11 bases separating them. Here the CDR3 DNA reads TGTGCCAGCAGTCGGGACACAAATAATGAAAAACTGTTTTTT. It encodes CASSRDTNNEKLFF.

The chain's CDR3 is CASSQDTGSGNTIYF. CDR3 nucleotides: TGTGCCAGCAGCCAAGATACGGGTTCTGGAAACACCATATATTTT. This chain connects TRBV3-1 (or the pseudogene TRBV3-2) to TRBJ1-3; D gene ambiguous. V lost 0 bases and J 1 base, leaving 7 bases between the germline ends. The CDR3 spans 15 residues. Germline V lookup: CDR1 LGHDT, CDR2 YNNKEL (reference sequence).

This clone was observed once. This CDR3 reads CASSTAGTGNTEAFF. CDR3 nucleotide sequence: TGTGCCAGCTCAACGGCCGGGACAGGGAACACTGAAGCTTTCTTT. The chain couples TRBV18 to TRBJ1-1, with 8 bases lining up with TRBD1. CDR3 length: 15 residues. J was trimmed by 1 base and V by 5 bases; bases with no gene match: 6. The V gene's germline CDR1 is KGHSH and CDR2 LQKENI.

The J gene is TRBJ2-3, the V gene TRBV2; possibly TRBD2 for D (6 bases). Trimming cost V 7 bases and J 8 bases, with 13 bases left between them. Germline assignment: CDR1 SNHLY and CDR2 FYNNEI. The CDR3 spans 12 residues. The CDR3 spells CASNSPGGTQYF. The CDR3 DNA is TGTGCCAGCAATTCCCCCGGGGGTACGCAGTATTTT.

This sequence joins TRBV27 and TRBJ1-1; 8 bases align to TRBD1. Germline V gives CDR1 MNHEY, CDR2 SMNVEV (reference sequence). The V gene end was trimmed by 4 bases and the J gene end by 9 bases; junction bases not matched to a gene: 7. The CDR3 extends over 13 amino acids. CDR3 coding DNA: TGTGCCAGCAGTTCTTTAGGACAGGGACAAGCTTTCTTT. It is translated as CASSSLGQGQAFF.

The rearrangement uses TRBV5-4 and TRBJ1-4; 7 bases are shared with TRBD1. With V trimmed by 0 bases and J by 3 bases, 2 bases remained unmatched. The germline gives CDR1 SGHNT, CDR2 YYREEE (reference sequence). The CDR3 loop spans 15 amino acids. The CDR3: CASSLAGTANEKLFF. The CDR3 DNA is TGTGCCAGCAGCTTGGCTGGGACAGCTAATGAAAAACTGTTTTTT.

J is TRBJ2-7 and V is TRBV29-1, with 8 nucleotides matching TRBD1. CDR3 size: 13 residues. The junction had 5 bases not matched to a gene; V was cut back by 7 bases and J by 0 bases. The germline V gene has CDR1 SQVTM and CDR2 ANQGSEA. The CDR3: CSAQDRVSYEQYF. The CDR3 bases are TGCAGCGCTCAGGACAGGGTCTCCTACGAGCAGTACTTC.

The V and J genes are TRBV10-3 and TRBJ2-1; 7 bases match TRBD2. Per germline, CDR1 ENHRY and CDR2 SYGVKD. The CDR3 has 15 amino acids. V lost 3 bases and J lost 4; bases outside the gene matches: 6. As DNA, the CDR3 is TGTGCCATCAGTGATCAGGTAGCGGGTTACAATGAGCAGTTCTTC. Encoded protein: CAISDQVAGYNEQFF.

This clone was counted once. This chain links TRBV10-3 with TRBJ2-3; no reliable D call. The CDR3 runs 13 residues. Germline V CDR1 and CDR2: ENHRY, SYGVKD. V was pared by 3 bases and J by 2 bases, with 6 bases between. DNA for the CDR3: TGTGCCATCAGTGACTTAAACACAGATACGCAGTATTTT. Its translation: CAISDLNTDTQYF.

V is TRBV25-1 and J is TRBJ2-6, with D tentatively TRBD1 (6 bases). Deletions cut 3 bases from V and 2 bases from J, with 14 bases between. This CDR3 contains 17 residues. Germline CDR1 is MGHDK and CDR2 is SYGVNS. The CDR3 coding sequence is TGTGCCAGCAGTGAGCCACCAGGGGAGACTGGGGCCAACGTCCTGACTTTC. Amino acid sequence: CASSEPPGETGANVLTF.

The chain has TRBV2 and TRBJ1-2; 7 bases are a match to TRBD1. Germline loops: CDR1 SNHLY, CDR2 FYNNEI. This CDR3 is 13 amino acids long. The J segment lost 2 bases and the V segment lost 9 bases, leaving 6 bases of the junction unmatched. CDR3 sequence reads: CASRTGRNYGYTF. CDR3 DNA: TGTGCCAGTAGGACAGGTCGGAACTATGGCTACACCTTC.

This rearrangement joins TRBV7-9 to TRBJ2-1, with 7 bases that match TRBD2. Germline loops: CDR1 SEHNR, CDR2 FQNEAQ (reference sequence). J was trimmed by 5 bases and V by 3 bases; bases with no gene match: 4. This CDR3 contains 14 residues. Here the CDR3 reads CASSFLAADNEQFF. CDR3 in DNA: TGTGCCAGCAGCTTTCTAGCGGCGGACAATGAGCAGTTCTTC.

The V and J genes are TRBV6-5 and TRBJ2-1; tentatively, D is TRBD1 (5 bases). The V end was cut by 0 bases, the J end by 4 bases, with 7 bases between. This CDR3 region has 14 residues. Per germline, CDR1 MNHEY and CDR2 SVGAGI. The CDR3 DNA is TGTGCCAGCAGTTACTCGAGACAGTACAATGAGCAGTTCTTC. It encodes CASSYSRQYNEQFF.

The chain has TRBV5-1 and TRBJ2-2, with 9 bases identical to TRBD2. The J segment lost 0 bases and the V segment lost 6 bases, leaving 6 bases of the junction unmatched. Germline values: CDR1 SGHRS, CDR2 YFSETQ. The length of the CDR3 is 16 residues. CDR3 protein: CASIPLAGANTGELFF. The CDR3 region has the DNA TGCGCCAGCATCCCCTTAGCGGGGGCGAACACCGGGGAGCTGTTTTTT.

V is TRBV5-6 and J is TRBJ1-5; maybe TRBD1 (5 bases). The CDR3 length is 14 residues. Per the germline V gene, CDR1 is SGHDT and CDR2 is YYEEEE. Trimming shortened V by 4 bases and J by 0 bases, and 8 bases separated the two germline ends. As DNA, the CDR3 is TGTGCCAGCAGCGCAGGGTCTAGCAATCAGCCCCAGCATTTT. Encoded protein: CASSAGSSNQPQHF.

The chain recombines TRBV14 with TRBJ2-7; 10 positions agree with TRBD2. This CDR3 has 15 residues. V shed 2 bases, J shed 3 bases, and the junction held 4 bases outside the gene matches. The germline CDR1 and CDR2 sequences are SGHDN and FVKESK. The CDR3 DNA reads TGTGCCAGCAGCCAAACACTAGCGGGGAACTACGAGCAGTACTTC. This translates into CASSQTLAGNYEQYF.